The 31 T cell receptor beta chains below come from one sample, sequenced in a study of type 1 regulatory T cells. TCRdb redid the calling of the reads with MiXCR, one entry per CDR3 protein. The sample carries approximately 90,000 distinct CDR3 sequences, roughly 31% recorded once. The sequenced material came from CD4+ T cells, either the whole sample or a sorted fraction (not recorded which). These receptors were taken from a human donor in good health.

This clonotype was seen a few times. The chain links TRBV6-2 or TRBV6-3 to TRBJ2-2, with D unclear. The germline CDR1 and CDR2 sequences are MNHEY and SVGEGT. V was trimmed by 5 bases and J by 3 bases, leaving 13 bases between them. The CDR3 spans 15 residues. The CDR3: CASSPVLVDTGELFF. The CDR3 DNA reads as TGTGCCAGCAGTCCGGTGCTTGTTGACACCGGGGAGCTGTTTTTT.

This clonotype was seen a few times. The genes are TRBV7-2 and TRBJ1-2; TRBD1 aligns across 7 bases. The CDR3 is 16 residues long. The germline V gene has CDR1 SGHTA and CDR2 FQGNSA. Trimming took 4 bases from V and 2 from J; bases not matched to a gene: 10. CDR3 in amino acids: CASSSGQPKVNYGYTF. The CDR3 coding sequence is TGTGCCAGCAGCTCGGGACAGCCAAAGGTCAACTATGGCTACACCTTC.

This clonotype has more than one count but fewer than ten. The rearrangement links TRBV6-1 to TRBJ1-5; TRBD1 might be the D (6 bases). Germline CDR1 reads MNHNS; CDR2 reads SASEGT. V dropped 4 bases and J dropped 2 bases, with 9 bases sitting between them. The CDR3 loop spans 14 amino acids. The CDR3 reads CASSVRGGNQPQHF. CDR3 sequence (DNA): TGTGCCAGCAGTGTCAGGGGAGGCAATCAGCCCCAGCATTTT.

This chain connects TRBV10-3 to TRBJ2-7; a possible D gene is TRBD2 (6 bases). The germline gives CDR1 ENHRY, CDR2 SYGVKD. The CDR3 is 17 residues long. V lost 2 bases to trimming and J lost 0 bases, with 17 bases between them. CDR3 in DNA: TGTGCCATCAGTGAGCGACTACCGGGGGATAGCTCCTACGAGCAGTACTTC. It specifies CAISERLPGDSSYEQYF.

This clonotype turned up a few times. The CDR3 region has the DNA TGTGCCAGCAGCCAAGTTCAGGGACCCTATGGCTACACCTTC. This codes for CASSQVQGPYGYTF. The genes are TRBV14 and TRBJ1-2, with D possibly matching TRBD1 (5 bases). The CDR3 covers 14 residues. Trimming took off 1 base at V and 4 bases at J, with 10 bases between the two ends. Germline CDR1 is SGHDN and CDR2 is FVKESK.

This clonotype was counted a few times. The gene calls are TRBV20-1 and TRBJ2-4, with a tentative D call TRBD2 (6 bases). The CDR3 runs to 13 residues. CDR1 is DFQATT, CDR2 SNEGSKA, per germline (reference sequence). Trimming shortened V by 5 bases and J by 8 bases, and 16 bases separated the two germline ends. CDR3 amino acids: CSAVTSGEYIQYF. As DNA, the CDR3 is TGCAGTGCTGTCACGTCGGGAGAGTACATTCAGTACTTC.

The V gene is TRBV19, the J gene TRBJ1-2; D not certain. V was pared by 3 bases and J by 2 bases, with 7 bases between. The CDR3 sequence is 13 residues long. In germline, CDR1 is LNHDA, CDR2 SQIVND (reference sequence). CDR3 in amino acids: CASSIRENYGYTF. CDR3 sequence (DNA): TGTGCCAGTAGTATCCGAGAAAACTATGGCTACACCTTC.

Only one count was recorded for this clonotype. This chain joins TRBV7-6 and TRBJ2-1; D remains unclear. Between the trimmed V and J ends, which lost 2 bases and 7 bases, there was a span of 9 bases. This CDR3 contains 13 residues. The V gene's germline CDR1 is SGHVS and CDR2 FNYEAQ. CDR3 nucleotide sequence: TGTGCCAGCAGCTTATTAACTTTTAATGAGCAGTTCTTC. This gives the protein CASSLLTFNEQFF.

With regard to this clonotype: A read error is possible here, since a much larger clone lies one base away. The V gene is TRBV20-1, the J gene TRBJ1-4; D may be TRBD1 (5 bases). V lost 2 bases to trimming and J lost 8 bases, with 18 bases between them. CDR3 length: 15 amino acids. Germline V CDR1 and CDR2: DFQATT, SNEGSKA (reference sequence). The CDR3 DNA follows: TGCAGTGCTAGACCCCCGGTGGGGCCGGGGGAAAAACTGTTTTTT. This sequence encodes CSARPPVGPGEKLFF.

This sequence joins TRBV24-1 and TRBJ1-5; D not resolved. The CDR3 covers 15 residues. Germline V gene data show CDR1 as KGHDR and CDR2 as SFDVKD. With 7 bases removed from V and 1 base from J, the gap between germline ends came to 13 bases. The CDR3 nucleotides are TGTGCCACCAGCGAACCCGGGGTAAGCAATCAGCCCCAGCATTTT. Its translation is CATSEPGVSNQPQHF.

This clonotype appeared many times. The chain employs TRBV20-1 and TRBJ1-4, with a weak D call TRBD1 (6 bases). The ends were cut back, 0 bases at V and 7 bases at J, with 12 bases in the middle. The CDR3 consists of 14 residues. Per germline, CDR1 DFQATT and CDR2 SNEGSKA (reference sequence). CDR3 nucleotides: TGCAGTGCTAGAGAAGGGGGGCTGGGTGAAAAACTGTTTTTT. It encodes CSAREGGLGEKLFF.

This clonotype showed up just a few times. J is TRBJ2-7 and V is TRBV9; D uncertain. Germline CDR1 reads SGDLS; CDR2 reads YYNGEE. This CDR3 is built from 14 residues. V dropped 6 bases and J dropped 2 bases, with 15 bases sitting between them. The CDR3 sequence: CASTAGLGPYEQYF. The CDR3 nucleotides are TGTGCCAGCACCGCTGGCCTTGGACCCTACGAGCAGTACTTC.

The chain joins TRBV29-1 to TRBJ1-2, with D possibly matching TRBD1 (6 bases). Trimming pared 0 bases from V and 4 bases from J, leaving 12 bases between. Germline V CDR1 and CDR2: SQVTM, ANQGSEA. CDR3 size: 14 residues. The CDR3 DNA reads TGCAGCGTTGAAGATCCAGGGGCTGGCTATGGCTACACCTTC. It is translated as CSVEDPGAGYGYTF.

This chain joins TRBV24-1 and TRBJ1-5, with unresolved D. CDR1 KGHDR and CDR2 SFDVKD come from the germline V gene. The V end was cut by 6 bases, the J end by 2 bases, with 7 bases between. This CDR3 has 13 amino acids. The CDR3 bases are TGTGCCACCAGTCCCGGAGGCAATCAGCCCCAGCATTTT. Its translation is CATSPGGNQPQHF.

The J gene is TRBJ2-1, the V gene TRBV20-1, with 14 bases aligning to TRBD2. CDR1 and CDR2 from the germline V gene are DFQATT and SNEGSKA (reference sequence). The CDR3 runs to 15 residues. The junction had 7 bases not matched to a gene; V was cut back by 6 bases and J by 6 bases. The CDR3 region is CSAIPTSGRANEQFF. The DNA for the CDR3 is TGCAGTGCCATACCGACTAGCGGGAGGGCCAATGAGCAGTTCTTC.

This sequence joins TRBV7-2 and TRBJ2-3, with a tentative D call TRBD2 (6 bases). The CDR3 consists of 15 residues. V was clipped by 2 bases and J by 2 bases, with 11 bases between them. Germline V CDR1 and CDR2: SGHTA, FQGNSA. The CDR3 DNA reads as TGTGCCAGCAGCTTAAACGGGAGAATCACAGATACGCAGTATTTT. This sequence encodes CASSLNGRITDTQYF.

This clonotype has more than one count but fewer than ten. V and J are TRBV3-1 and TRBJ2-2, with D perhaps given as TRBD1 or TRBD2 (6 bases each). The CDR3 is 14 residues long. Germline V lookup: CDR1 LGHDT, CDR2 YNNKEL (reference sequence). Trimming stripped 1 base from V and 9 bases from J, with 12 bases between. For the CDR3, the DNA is TGTGCCAGCAGCCAAGGGGTCGGGGGCAGGGAGCTGTTTTTT. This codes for CASSQGVGGRELFF.

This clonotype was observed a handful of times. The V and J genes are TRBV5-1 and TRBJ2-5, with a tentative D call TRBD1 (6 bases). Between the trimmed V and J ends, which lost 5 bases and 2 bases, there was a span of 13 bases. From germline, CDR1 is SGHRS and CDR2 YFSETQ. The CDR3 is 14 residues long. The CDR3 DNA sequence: TGCGCCAGCAGATCCCTCGGACAGCAAGAGACCCAGTACTTC. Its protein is CASRSLGQQETQYF.

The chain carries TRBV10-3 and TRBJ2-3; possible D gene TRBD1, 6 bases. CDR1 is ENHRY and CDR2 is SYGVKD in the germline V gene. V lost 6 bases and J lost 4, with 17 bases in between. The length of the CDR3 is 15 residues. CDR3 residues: CAISQTGSYPDTQYF. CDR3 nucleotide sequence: TGTGCCATCAGCCAAACAGGGAGCTACCCAGATACGCAGTATTTT.

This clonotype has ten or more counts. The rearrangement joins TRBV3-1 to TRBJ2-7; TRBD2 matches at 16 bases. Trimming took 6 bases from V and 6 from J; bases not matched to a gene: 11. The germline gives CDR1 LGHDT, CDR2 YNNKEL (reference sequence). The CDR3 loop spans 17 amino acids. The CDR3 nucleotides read TGTGCCAGCAGTTCGACCGGGACTAGCGGGAGGGCAAGCGAGCAGTACTTC. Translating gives CASSSTGTSGRASEQYF.

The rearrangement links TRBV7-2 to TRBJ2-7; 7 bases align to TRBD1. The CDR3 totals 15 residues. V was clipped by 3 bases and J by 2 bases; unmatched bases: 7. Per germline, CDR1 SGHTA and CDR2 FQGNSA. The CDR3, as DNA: TGTGCCAGCAGCTTGGGGACAGTGATGACCTACGAGCAGTACTTC. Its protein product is CASSLGTVMTYEQYF.

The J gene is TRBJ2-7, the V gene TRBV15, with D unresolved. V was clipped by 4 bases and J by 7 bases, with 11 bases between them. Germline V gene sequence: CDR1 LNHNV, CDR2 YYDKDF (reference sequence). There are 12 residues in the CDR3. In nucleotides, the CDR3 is TGTGCCACCAGCACGGGTTTGGAGGAGCAGTACTTC. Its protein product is CATSTGLEEQYF.

Here the CDR3 DNA reads TGTGCCAGCAAGGGGCCTGGGACAGCTTCCGAAAAACTGTTTTTT. Its translation is CASKGPGTASEKLFF. The chain carries TRBV7-8 and TRBJ1-4, with 7 bases aligning to TRBD1. The length of the CDR3 is 15 residues. Per germline, CDR1 SGHVS and CDR2 FQNEAQ. Trimming cost V 7 bases and J 8 bases; bases outside gene matches: 13.

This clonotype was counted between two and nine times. The CDR3 here is CASSHQDRNEQFF. DNA of the CDR3: TGCGCCAGCAGCCACCAAGACAGAAATGAGCAGTTCTTC. V gene TRBV5-1 combines with J gene TRBJ2-1; possible D gene TRBD1, 5 bases. V was pared by 4 bases and J by 7 bases, with 12 bases between. The CDR3 is 13 residues long. Germline lookup yields CDR1 SGHRS and CDR2 YFSETQ.

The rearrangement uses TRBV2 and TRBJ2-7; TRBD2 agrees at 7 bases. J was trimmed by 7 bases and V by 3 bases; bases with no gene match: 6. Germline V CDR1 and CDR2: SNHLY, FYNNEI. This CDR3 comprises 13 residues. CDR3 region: CASSELVSGEQYF. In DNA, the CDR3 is TGTGCCAGCAGTGAGTTGGTTAGCGGGGAGCAGTACTTC.

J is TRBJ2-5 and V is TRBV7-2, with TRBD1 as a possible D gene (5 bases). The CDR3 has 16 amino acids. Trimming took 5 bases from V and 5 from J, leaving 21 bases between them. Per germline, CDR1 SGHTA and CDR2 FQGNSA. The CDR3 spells CASSTEAELGRETQYF. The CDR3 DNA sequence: TGTGCCAGCAGCACCGAAGCCGAGCTGGGGCGGGAGACCCAGTACTTC.

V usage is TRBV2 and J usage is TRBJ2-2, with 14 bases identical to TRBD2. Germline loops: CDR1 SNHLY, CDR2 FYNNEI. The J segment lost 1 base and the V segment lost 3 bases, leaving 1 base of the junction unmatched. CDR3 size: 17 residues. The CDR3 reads CASSDGTSGRNTGELFF. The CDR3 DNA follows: TGTGCCAGCAGTGATGGGACTAGCGGGAGGAACACCGGGGAGCTGTTTTTT.

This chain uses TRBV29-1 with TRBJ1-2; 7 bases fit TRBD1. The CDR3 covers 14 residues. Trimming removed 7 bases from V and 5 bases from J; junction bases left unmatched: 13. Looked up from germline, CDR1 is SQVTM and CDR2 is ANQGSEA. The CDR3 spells CSASISGQPYGYTF. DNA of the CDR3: TGCAGCGCCTCAATTTCGGGACAGCCTTATGGCTACACCTTC.

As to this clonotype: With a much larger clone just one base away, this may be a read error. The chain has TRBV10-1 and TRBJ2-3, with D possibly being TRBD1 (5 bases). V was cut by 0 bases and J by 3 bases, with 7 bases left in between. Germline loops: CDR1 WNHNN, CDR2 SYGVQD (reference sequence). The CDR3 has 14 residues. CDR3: CASSESSGTDTQYF. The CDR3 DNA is TGCGCCAGCAGTGAGTCTTCAGGGACAGATACGCAGTATTTT.

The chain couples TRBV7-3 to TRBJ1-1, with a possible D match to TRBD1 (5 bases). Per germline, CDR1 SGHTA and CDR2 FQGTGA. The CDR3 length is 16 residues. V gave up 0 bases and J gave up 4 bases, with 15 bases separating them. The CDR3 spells CASSLTSPGAGTEAFF. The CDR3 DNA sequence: TGTGCCAGCAGCTTAACCTCGCCCGGGGCCGGCACTGAAGCTTTCTTT.

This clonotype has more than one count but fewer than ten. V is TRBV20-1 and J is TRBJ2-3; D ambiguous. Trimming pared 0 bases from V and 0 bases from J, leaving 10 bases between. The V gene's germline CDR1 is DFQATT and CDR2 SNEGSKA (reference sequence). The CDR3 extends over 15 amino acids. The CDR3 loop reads CSARERWPSTDTQYF. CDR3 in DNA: TGCAGTGCTAGAGAGAGGTGGCCTAGCACAGATACGCAGTATTTT.